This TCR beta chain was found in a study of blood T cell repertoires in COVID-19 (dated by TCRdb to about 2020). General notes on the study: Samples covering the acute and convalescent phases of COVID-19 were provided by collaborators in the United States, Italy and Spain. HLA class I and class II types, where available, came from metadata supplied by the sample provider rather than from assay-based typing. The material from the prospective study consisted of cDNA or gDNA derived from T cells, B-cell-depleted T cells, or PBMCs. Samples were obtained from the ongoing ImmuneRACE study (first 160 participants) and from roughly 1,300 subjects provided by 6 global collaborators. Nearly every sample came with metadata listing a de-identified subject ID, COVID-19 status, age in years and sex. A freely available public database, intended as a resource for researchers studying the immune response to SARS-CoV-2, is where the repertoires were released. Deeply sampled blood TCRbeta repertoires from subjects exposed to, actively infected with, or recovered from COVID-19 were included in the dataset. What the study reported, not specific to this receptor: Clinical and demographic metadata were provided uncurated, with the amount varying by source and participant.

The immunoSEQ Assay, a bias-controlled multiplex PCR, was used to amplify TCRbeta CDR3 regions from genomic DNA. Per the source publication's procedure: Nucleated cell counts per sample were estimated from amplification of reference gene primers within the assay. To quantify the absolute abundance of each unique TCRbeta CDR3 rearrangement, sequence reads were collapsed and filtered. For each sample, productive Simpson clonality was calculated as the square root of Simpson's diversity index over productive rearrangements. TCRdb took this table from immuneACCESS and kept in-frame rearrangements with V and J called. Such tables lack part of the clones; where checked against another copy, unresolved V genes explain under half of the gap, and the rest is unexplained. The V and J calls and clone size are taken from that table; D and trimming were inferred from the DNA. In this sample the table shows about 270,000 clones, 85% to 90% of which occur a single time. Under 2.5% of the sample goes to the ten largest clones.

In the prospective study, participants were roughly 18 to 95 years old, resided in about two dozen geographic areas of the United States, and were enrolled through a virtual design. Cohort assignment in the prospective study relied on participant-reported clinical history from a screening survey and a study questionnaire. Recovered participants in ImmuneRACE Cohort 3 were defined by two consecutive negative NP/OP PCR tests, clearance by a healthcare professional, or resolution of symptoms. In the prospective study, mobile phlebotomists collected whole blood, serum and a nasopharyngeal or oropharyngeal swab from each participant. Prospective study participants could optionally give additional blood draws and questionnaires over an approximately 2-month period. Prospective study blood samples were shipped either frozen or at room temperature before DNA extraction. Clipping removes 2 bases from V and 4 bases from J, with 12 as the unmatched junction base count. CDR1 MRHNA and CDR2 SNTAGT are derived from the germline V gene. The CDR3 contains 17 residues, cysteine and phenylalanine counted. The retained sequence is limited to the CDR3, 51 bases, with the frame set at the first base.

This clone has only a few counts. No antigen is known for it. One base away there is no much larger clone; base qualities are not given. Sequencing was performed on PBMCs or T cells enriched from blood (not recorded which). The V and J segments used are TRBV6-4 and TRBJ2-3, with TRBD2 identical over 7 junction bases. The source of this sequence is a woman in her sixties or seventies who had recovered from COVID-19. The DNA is TGTGCCAGCAGTGACGGGGTAGGCGGGAGTGATCCAGATACGCAGTATTTT. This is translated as CASSDGVGGSDPDTQYF.